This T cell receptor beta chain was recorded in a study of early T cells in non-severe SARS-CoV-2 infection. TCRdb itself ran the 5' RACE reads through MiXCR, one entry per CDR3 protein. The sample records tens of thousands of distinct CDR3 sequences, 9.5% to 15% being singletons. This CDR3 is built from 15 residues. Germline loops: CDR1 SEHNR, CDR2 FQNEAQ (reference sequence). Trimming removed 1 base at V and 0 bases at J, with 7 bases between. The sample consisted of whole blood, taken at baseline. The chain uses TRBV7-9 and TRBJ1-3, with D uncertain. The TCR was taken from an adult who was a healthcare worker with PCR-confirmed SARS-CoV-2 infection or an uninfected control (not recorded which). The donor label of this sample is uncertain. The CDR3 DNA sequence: TGTGCCAGCAGCTTAGGAGGGATCTCTGGAAACACCATATATTTT. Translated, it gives CASSLGGISGNTIYF.